Presented here are 26 T cell receptor beta chains from one specimen sequenced in a study of blood T cell repertoires in COVID-19 (TCRdb year 2020). Receptor libraries were prepared by the immunoSEQ multiplex PCR assay. Here the immuneACCESS table is served through TCRdb, limited to in-frame sequences with V and J called. Missing clones are a known gap in these copies; in checked studies unresolved V genes cover under half, and the rest lacks a known reason. This sample lists about 120,000 clones; around 89% were detected once. About 4.5% of the sample is in the top ten clones. Sequenced: peripheral blood. These receptors came from a man aged 60-69 years with COVID-19, enrolled during active disease.

The chain carries TRBV9 and TRBJ1-1; 7 positions match TRBD1. The V segment lost 3 bases and the J segment 7 bases; nucleotides outside the gene matches: 6. The CDR3 consists of 13 residues. CDR1 is SGDLS, CDR2 YYNGEE, per germline. The CDR3 sequence is CASSATGAGEAFF. The CDR3 region has the DNA TGTGCCAGCAGCGCAACAGGGGCCGGTGAAGCTTTCTTT.

This chain uses TRBV5-1 with TRBJ2-6; the D gene is possibly TRBD2 (5 bases). The CDR3 extends over 15 amino acids. The V gene lost 7 bases and the J gene lost 2 bases, with 13 bases spanning the gap. Germline-derived CDR1 and CDR2 are SGHRS and YFSETQ. DNA for the CDR3: TGCGCCAGCGGCCCAGCCGGGGCTGGGGCCAACGTCCTGACTTTC. Protein sequence: CASGPAGAGANVLTF.

The sample holds one count of this clone. The chain employs TRBV14 and TRBJ1-6; 8 nucleotides match TRBD1. Trimming at V came to 3 bases and at J to 14 bases, leaving 15 bases not matched to a gene. This CDR3 is 16 amino acids long. Germline assignment: CDR1 SGHDN and CDR2 FVKESK. This chain's CDR3 is CASSHLGTGHPSALHF. As DNA, the CDR3 is TGTGCCAGCAGCCACCTAGGGACAGGCCACCCCTCTGCCCTCCACTTT.

The V gene is TRBV5-4, the J gene TRBJ2-7; TRBD1 might be the D (6 bases). CDR3 size: 15 residues. The V end was cut by 4 bases, the J end by 1 base, with 15 bases between. The germline gives CDR1 SGHNT, CDR2 YYREEE (reference sequence). The CDR3 DNA sequence: TGTGCCAGCAGCGTCGTACAGGGTACTTCCTACGAGCAGTACTTC. This encodes CASSVVQGTSYEQYF. The full variable domain, completed using reference TRBV5-4 and TRBJ2-7, is ETGVTQSPTHLIKTRGQQVTLRCSSQSGHNTVSWYQQALGQGPQFIFQYYREEENGRGNFPPRFSGLQFPNYSSELNVNALELDDSALYLCASSVVQGTSYEQYFGPGTRLTVT.

The chain uses TRBV27 and TRBJ1-5; 9 nucleotides match TRBD1. This CDR3 has 14 residues. Germline V CDR1 and CDR2: MNHEY, SMNVEV (reference sequence). Trimming removed 9 bases from V and 3 bases from J; junction bases left unmatched: 6. CDR3 sequence reads: CASSDRGNNQPQHF. The CDR3 region has the DNA TGTGCCAGTTCTGACAGGGGGAACAATCAGCCCCAGCATTTT.

The J gene is TRBJ1-4, the V gene TRBV19, with D possibly matching TRBD1 (5 bases). Trimming cost V 6 bases and J 2 bases, with 13 bases left between them. Germline lookup yields CDR1 LNHDA and CDR2 SQIVND (reference sequence). The CDR3 extends over 15 amino acids. The CDR3 sequence: CASRKQVTTNEKLFF. In nucleotides, the CDR3 is TGTGCCAGTAGGAAACAGGTCACGACTAATGAAAAACTGTTTTTT.

The J gene is TRBJ1-2, the V gene TRBV5-1, with TRBD1 matching 9 bases. This CDR3 spans 15 amino acids. In germline, CDR1 is SGHRS, CDR2 YFSETQ. J gave up 4 bases and V 4 bases, and 8 bases lay outside the gene matches. In DNA form, the CDR3 reads TGCGCCAGCAGCCCCGGACAGGGGTCGGGCTATGGCTACACCTTC. It specifies CASSPGQGSGYGYTF.

The chain has TRBV19 and TRBJ1-6, with 9 bases lining up with TRBD1. Germline loops: CDR1 LNHDA, CDR2 SQIVND (reference sequence). This CDR3 comprises 14 residues. The V and J ends lost 1 base and 9 bases, in that order; junction bases with no gene match: 1. The CDR3 here is CASSIGTGVSPLHF. The DNA of the CDR3 is TGTGCCAGTAGTATAGGGACAGGGGTTTCACCCCTCCACTTT.

CDR3 nucleotide sequence: TGTGCCAGCAGCTTGGGGCAGGGGGAGAATGGGCAGTACTTC. The encoded protein is CASSLGQGENGQYF. This rearrangement joins TRBV5-4 to TRBJ2-7; 7 bases are a match to TRBD1. Germline CDR1 and CDR2: SGHNT and YYREEE (reference sequence). This CDR3 has 14 amino acids. J lost 9 bases, V lost 0 bases, and 9 bases had no gene match.

This sequence joins TRBV3-1 (or the pseudogene TRBV3-2) and TRBJ2-4; 8 bases fit TRBD1. V shed 2 bases and J 9 bases; nucleotides not matched to a gene: 6. This CDR3 is built from 14 residues. Per germline, CDR1 LGHDT and CDR2 YNNKEL (reference sequence). CDR3 DNA: TGTGCCAGCAGCCAAAAAGACAGGGGAGGCATTCAGTACTTC. This codes for CASSQKDRGGIQYF.

In this sample, this clone turned up once. The gene calls are TRBV10-2 and TRBJ1-2; 8 bases align to TRBD1. Germline assignment: CDR1 WSHSY and CDR2 SAAADI. The V segment lost 6 bases and the J segment 8 bases; nucleotides outside the gene matches: 11. The CDR3 is 14 amino acids. The chain's CDR3 is CASRTQGAQGGYTF. The CDR3 coding sequence is TGCGCCAGCAGGACTCAGGGGGCGCAGGGAGGCTACACCTTC.

V gene TRBV4-1 combines with J gene TRBJ2-3, with TRBD2 as a possible D gene (6 bases). The length of the CDR3 is 16 residues. Germline lookup yields CDR1 MGHRA and CDR2 YSYEKL. The V and J ends lost 1 base and 5 bases respectively, with 16 bases between them. The CDR3 DNA is TGCGCCAGCAGCCAAGCGCCGACGCGGGGCAGAGATACGCAGTATTTT. Translated, it gives CASSQAPTRGRDTQYF.

V is TRBV29-1 and J is TRBJ2-1, with D unresolved. CDR3 length: 12 amino acids. Trimming cost V 4 bases and J 4 bases, with 8 bases left between them. Looked up from germline, CDR1 is SQVTM and CDR2 is ANQGSEA. CDR3 bases: TGCAGCGTTGCCTATCCATACAATGAGCAGTTCTTC. Translating gives CSVAYPYNEQFF.

This chain links TRBV28 with TRBJ1-2, with D possibly TRBD1 on 6 matching bases. The V end was cut by 3 bases, the J end by 4 bases, with 12 bases between. The germline CDR1 and CDR2 sequences are MDHEN and SYDVKM. The CDR3 covers 14 residues. In nucleotides, the CDR3 is TGTGCCAGCAGTTTCGGAGGACAGCCCTATGGCTACACCTTC. Encoded protein: CASSFGGQPYGYTF.

The chain has TRBV25-1 and TRBJ1-1; 10 bases fit TRBD1. The CDR3 sequence is 15 residues long. Germline CDR1 is MGHDK and CDR2 is SYGVNS. V was clipped by 6 bases and J by 4 bases; unmatched bases: 8. CDR3 sequence: CASSLRDRGRTEAFF. DNA for the CDR3: TGTGCCAGCAGCCTCCGGGACAGGGGTCGCACTGAAGCTTTCTTT. The full variable domain, rest sourced from reference TRBV25-1 and TRBJ1-1, is EADIYQTPRYLVIGTGKKITLECSQTMGHDKMYWYQQDPGMELHLIHYSYGVNSTEKGDLSSESTVSRIRTEHFPLTLESARPSHTSQYLCASSLRDRGRTEAFFGQGTRLTVV.

The chain carries TRBV13 and TRBJ2-1; 11 bases line up with TRBD2. CDR1 is PRHDT and CDR2 is FYEKMQ in the germline V gene (reference sequence). The CDR3 has 15 residues. J lost 8 bases, V lost 5 bases, and 8 bases had no gene match. The CDR3 loop is CASSRSGGAWDEQFF. The CDR3, as DNA: TGTGCCAGCAGCCGTAGCGGGGGGGCCTGGGATGAGCAGTTCTTC.

V is TRBV10-2 and J is TRBJ1-4, with 7 bases identical to TRBD1. This CDR3 comprises 14 residues. Trimming took 5 bases from V and 6 from J; bases not matched to a gene: 6. CDR1 and CDR2 from the germline V gene are WSHSY and SAAADI. The CDR3 protein is CASSKDRTDEKLFF. For the CDR3, the DNA is TGCGCCAGCAGTAAGGACAGGACCGATGAAAAACTGTTTTTT.

The CDR3 region has the DNA TGTGCCAGCAGCAAGGGGACAGGGAGTTCCTACAATGAGCAGTTCTTC. Residues: CASSKGTGSSYNEQFF. The chain recombines TRBV21-1 with TRBJ2-1; TRBD1 is the table's D call and was not checked against the DNA. TRBV21-1 is described as a pseudogene. The CDR3 contains 16 residues.

J is TRBJ1-1 and V is TRBV2, with 10 bases fitting TRBD1. Germline-derived CDR1 and CDR2 are SNHLY and FYNNEI. The CDR3 is 16 amino acids. Trimming removed 1 base from V and 4 bases from J; junction bases left unmatched: 6. CDR3: CASSEGIGQGGTEAFF. CDR3 DNA sequence: TGTGCCAGCAGTGAAGGTATTGGACAGGGGGGCACTGAAGCTTTCTTT.

This clone showed up just once. The chain employs TRBV30 and TRBJ2-7; 10 positions match TRBD2. J gave up 2 bases and V 4 bases, and 2 bases lay outside the gene matches. This CDR3 spans 13 amino acids. CDR1 and CDR2 (germline): GTSNPN, SVGIG (reference sequence). DNA of the CDR3: TGTGCCTGGAACCTAGCGGGGGCCTACGAGCAGTACTTC. It yields the protein CAWNLAGAYEQYF.

J is TRBJ2-3 and V is TRBV5-1, with 10 bases identical to TRBD2. The V and J ends lost 3 bases and 3 bases, in that order; junction bases with no gene match: 13. CDR1 is SGHRS, CDR2 YFSETQ, per germline. This CDR3 is built from 18 residues. The CDR3 reads CASSSNGAGGPRTDTQYF. For the CDR3, the DNA is TGCGCCAGCAGCTCCAACGGAGCGGGGGGGCCTCGTACAGATACGCAGTATTTT. Supplemented by reference TRBV5-1 and TRBJ2-3, the full variable domain reads KAGVTQTPRYLIKTRGQQVTLSCSPISGHRSVSWYQQTPGQGLQFLFEYFSETQRNKGNFPGRFSGRQFSNSRSEMNVSTLELGDSALYLCASSSNGAGGPRTDTQYFGPGTRLTVL.

The rearrangement links TRBV29-1 to TRBJ2-3, with 12 bases fitting TRBD2. V lost 6 bases to trimming and J lost 2 bases; unmatched junction nucleotides: 9. CDR3 size: 16 residues. Germline CDR1 SQVTM, CDR2 ANQGSEA. The CDR3 protein is CSVRKTSGGFTDTQYF. DNA for the CDR3: TGCAGCGTCCGCAAGACTAGCGGGGGTTTCACAGATACGCAGTATTTT.

CDR3 in amino acids: CASSLARGGSDTQYF. CDR3 DNA sequence: TGTGCCAGCAGCTTAGCCCGGGGGGGCTCAGATACGCAGTATTTT. This chain joins TRBV11-2 and TRBJ2-3; 8 bases align to TRBD2. The CDR3 loop spans 15 amino acids. J lost 4 bases, V lost 1 base, and 4 bases had no gene match. Per germline, CDR1 SGHAT and CDR2 FQNNGV.

V and J are TRBV6-5 and TRBJ1-6; perhaps TRBD1 as D (5 bases). The CDR3 covers 12 residues. V lost 5 bases, J lost 7 bases, and 6 bases lay in between. The germline V gene has CDR1 MNHEY and CDR2 SVGAGI. The DNA for the CDR3 is TGTGCCAGCAGTCGACAGAATTCACCCCTCCACTTT. Translating gives CASSRQNSPLHF.

J is TRBJ2-3 and V is TRBV19; no firm D call. V lost 6 bases and J lost 4, with 8 bases in between. The length of the CDR3 is 12 residues. Germline V gene sequence: CDR1 LNHDA, CDR2 SQIVND (reference sequence). The CDR3 loop reads CASRSGSDTQYF. In DNA form, the CDR3 reads TGTGCCAGTAGATCCGGGTCAGATACGCAGTATTTT.

The chain combines TRBV18 with TRBJ1-2; 7 bases match TRBD1. The length of the CDR3 is 15 residues. The germline CDR1 and CDR2 sequences are KGHSH and LQKENI. Trimming cost V 2 bases and J 6 bases; bases outside gene matches: 9. The CDR3 protein is CASSPEPVTGDGYTF. CDR3 nucleotides: TGTGCCAGCTCACCAGAACCCGTTACAGGGGATGGCTACACCTTC.